The 8 T cell receptor beta chains below were found in one sample sequenced in a study of T cell responses to AZD1222 COVID-19 vaccine. Libraries were prepared by immunoSEQ multiplex PCR; TCRdb keeps only in-frame clonotypes and omits some of them. The table has 50,000 to 70,000 clones, around 88% seen once. Specimen: peripheral blood, collected 28 days after the second AZD1222 dose. The receptors were gathered from an adult who received the AZD1222 COVID-19 vaccine.

This clone was observed a handful of times. The rearrangement joins TRBV19 to TRBJ2-1; no clear D. CDR3 length: 14 amino acids. From germline, CDR1 is LNHDA and CDR2 SQIVND (reference sequence). Trimming pared 2 bases from V and 16 bases from J, leaving 21 bases between. CDR3 coding DNA: TGTGCCAGTAGTATATCTGGGATTGGGCCCGAAACTTTCTTC. Residues: CASSISGIGPETFF.

The V gene is TRBV7-9, the J gene TRBJ1-1; D remains unclear. This CDR3 spans 14 amino acids. V was pared by 5 bases and J by 6 bases, with 16 bases between. The V gene's germline CDR1 is SEHNR and CDR2 FQNEAQ (reference sequence). CDR3 coding DNA: TGTGCCAGCAGCCCCGGTGGAAGGGCTTCTGAAGCTTTCTTT. Translated: CASSPGGRASEAFF.

The rearrangement links TRBV28 to TRBJ1-1; D uncertain. CDR1 and CDR2 (germline): MDHEN, SYDVKM. This CDR3 has 14 residues. Trimming removed 8 bases at V and 0 bases at J, with 13 bases between. CDR3 DNA sequence: TGTGCCAGCCAAATCCGGGAAATGAACACTGAAGCTTTCTTT. This encodes CASQIREMNTEAFF. The complete variable domain, with remaining parts taken from reference TRBV28 and TRBJ1-1, reads DVKVTQSSRYLVKRTGEKVFLECVQDMDHENMFWYRQDPGLGLRLIYFSYDVKMKEKGDIPEGYSVSREKKERFSLILESASTNQTSMYLCASQIREMNTEAFFGQGTRLTVV.

This clone was counted a few times. The chain carries TRBV6-2 or TRBV6-3 and TRBJ2-7, with a tentative D call TRBD1 (6 bases). The CDR3 consists of 14 residues. V was clipped by 4 bases and J by 0 bases, with 10 bases between them. The germline V gene encodes CDR1 MNHEY and CDR2 SVGEGT. CDR3 in amino acids: CASSWDKISYEQYF. The CDR3 region has the DNA TGTGCCAGCAGTTGGGACAAGATCTCCTACGAGCAGTACTTC.

The chain links TRBV6-1 to TRBJ1-4, with a tentative D call TRBD1 (5 bases). Germline CDR1 reads MNHNS; CDR2 reads SASEGT. The CDR3 length is 12 residues. The V end was cut by 1 base, the J end by 13 bases, with 10 bases between. In DNA form, the CDR3 reads TGTGCCAGCAGTGAAGAGAGGGGAAGACTGTTTTTT. Protein sequence: CASSEERGRLFF.

The chain couples TRBV5-4 to TRBJ1-5, with unresolved D. Germline V gene sequence: CDR1 SGHNT, CDR2 YYREEE (reference sequence). V lost 0 bases, J lost 5 bases, and 6 bases lay in between. The length of the CDR3 is 13 residues. CDR3 sequence (DNA): TGTGCCAGCAGCTTGGACGGCGATCAGCCCCAGCATTTT. Translated, it gives CASSLDGDQPQHF.

The V gene is TRBV5-6, the J gene TRBJ1-1; D remains ambiguous. CDR1 is SGHDT, CDR2 YYEEEE, per germline. The CDR3 contains 14 residues. V lost 4 bases, J lost 4 bases, and 14 bases lay in between. CDR3 sequence: CASSDGPRGTEAFF. The CDR3, as DNA: TGTGCCAGCAGCGACGGACCTCGGGGCACTGAAGCTTTCTTT.

This clone was seen only once. The chain joins TRBV20-1 to TRBJ2-1, with TRBD2 as a possible D gene (6 bases). Germline V gene data show CDR1 as DFQATT and CDR2 as SNEGSKA (reference sequence). V lost 3 bases to trimming and J lost 6 bases, with 12 bases between them. The CDR3 length is 13 residues. The CDR3 reads CSASRRAGNEQFF. CDR3 sequence (DNA): TGCAGTGCTAGTCGGCGAGCGGGCAATGAGCAGTTCTTC.